This T cell receptor (beta chain) was sequenced for a study of blood T cell repertoires in COVID-19. About the study: COVID-19 samples collected from the United States, Italy and Spain covered acute and convalescent phases.

The repertoire was sequenced with immunoSEQ multiplex PCR; TCRdb's copy has only in-frame clones and lacks some. The sample shows roughly 430,000 clones, around 90% of them seen only once. In terms of age and location, participants ranged from about 18 to 90 years and lived in fewer than 30 US areas. What was sequenced was PBMCs or T cells enriched from blood (not recorded which). This sequence was found in a woman aged 40 to 50 with acute COVID-19.

The CDR3 sequence is CSVGAGTGGRIQYF. CDR3 nucleotides: TGCAGCGTTGGGGCCGGGACAGGGGGACGGATTCAGTACTTC. The J gene is TRBJ2-4, the V gene TRBV29-1, with 11 nucleotides matching TRBD1. CDR1 is SQVTM and CDR2 is ANQGSEA in the germline V gene. This CDR3 is 14 amino acids long. The J segment lost 10 bases and the V segment lost 4 bases, leaving 9 bases of the junction unmatched.